This T cell receptor (beta chain) was identified in a study of blood T cell repertoires in COVID-19 (dated by TCRdb to the early 2020s). Notes on the research overall: Samples covering the acute and convalescent phases of COVID-19 were provided by collaborators in the United States, Italy and Spain. Subjects who had been exposed to COVID-19, were actively infected with it, or had recovered from it provided the deeply sampled blood TCRbeta repertoires that made up the dataset. The prospective study material was composed of cDNA or gDNA derived from T cells, B-cell-depleted T cells, or PBMCs. A de-identified subject ID, COVID-19 status, age in years and sex were almost always included in the sample metadata. The samples were drawn from two sources: the first 160 participants of the ongoing ImmuneRACE study, and about 1,300 subjects contributed by 6 global collaborators. The repertoires were released in a freely available public database intended as a resource for research on the immune response to SARS-CoV-2. Where available, HLA class I and class II types were obtained from metadata supplied by the sample provider rather than from assay-based typing.

Whole blood was collected in K2EDTA tubes by collaborating institutions according to the institutions' own protocols. For TCRbeta analysis, collaborators shipped samples in one of three forms: frozen whole blood, isolated PBMCs, or DNA extracted from either of those sample types. Broad study findings and their caveats: How much clinical and demographic metadata was included differed by source and by participant, and the metadata was provided uncurated.

The immunoSEQ Assay, a bias-controlled multiplex PCR, was used to amplify TCRbeta CDR3 regions from genomic DNA. The authors processed their data as follows. Nucleated cell counts per sample were estimated from amplification of reference gene primers within the assay. To quantify the absolute abundance of each unique TCRbeta CDR3 rearrangement, sequence reads were collapsed and filtered. For each sample, productive Simpson clonality was calculated as the square root of Simpson's diversity index across productive rearrangements. Not all clones reach the TCRdb copy of this immuneACCESS table, which keeps in-frame sequences only. Checked studies attribute under half of the gap to unresolved V genes and leave the rest unexplained. D and trimming were read from the DNA, whereas the V and J calls and clone size are those reported in that table. The sample data list under 45,000 clones, and about 79% of these were observed just once. Around 24% of the sample goes to the ten largest clones.

Note on this clone: Its binding antigen is unknown. Base quality data are lacking; no much larger clone is found one base away.

Source material: peripheral blood. This receptor was identified in a human donor with acute or convalescent COVID-19. The donor label of this sample is uncertain.

CDR3 sequence: CASSLGQSEQYF. The bases read TGTGCCAGCAGCTTGGGGCAAAGCGAGCAGTACTTC. The chain is made from TRBV5-4 and TRBJ2-7, with no reliable assignment of the D segment. Via the germline V gene (reference sequence), CDR1 is SGHNT and CDR2 YYREEE. Its CDR3 holds 12 amino acids, cysteine through phenylalanine. The entry retains the CDR3 DNA only, 36 bases that are in frame from base 1. V is shortened by 0 bases, J by 6 bases, and the region joining them spans 7 bases.